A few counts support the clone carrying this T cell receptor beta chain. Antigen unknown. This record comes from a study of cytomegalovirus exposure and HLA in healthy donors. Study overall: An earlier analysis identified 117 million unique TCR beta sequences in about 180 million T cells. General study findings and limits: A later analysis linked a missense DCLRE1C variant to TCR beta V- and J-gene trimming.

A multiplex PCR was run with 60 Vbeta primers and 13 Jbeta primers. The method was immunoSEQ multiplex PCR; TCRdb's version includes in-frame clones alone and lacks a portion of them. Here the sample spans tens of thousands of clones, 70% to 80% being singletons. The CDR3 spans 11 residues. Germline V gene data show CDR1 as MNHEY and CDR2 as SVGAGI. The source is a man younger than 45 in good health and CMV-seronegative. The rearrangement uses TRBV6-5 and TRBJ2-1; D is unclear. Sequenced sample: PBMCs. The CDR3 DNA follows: TGTGCTACCAGCGAACTTAATGAGCAGTTCTTC. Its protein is CATSELNEQFF.